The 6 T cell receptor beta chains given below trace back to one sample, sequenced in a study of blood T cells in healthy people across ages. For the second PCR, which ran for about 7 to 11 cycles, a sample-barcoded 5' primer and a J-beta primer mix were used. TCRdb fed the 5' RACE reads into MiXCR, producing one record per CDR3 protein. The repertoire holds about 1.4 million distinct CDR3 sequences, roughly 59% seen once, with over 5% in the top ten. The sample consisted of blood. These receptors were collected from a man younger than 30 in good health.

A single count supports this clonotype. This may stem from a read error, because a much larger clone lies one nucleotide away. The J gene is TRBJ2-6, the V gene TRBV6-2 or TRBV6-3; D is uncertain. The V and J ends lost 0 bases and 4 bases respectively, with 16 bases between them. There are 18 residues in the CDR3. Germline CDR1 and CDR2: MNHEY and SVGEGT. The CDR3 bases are TGTGCCAGCAGTTACTCGCCGCCGGACGTGGGAGGGGCCAACGTCCTGACTTTC. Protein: CASSYSPPDVGGANVLTF.

The CDR3 DNA follows: TGTGCCAGCAAAAACGGGGGAGAGACCCAGTACTTC. Its translation is CASKNGGETQYF. The chain links TRBV6-5 to TRBJ2-5; D may be TRBD2 (6 bases). The CDR3 is made up of 12 amino acids. The V gene lost 7 bases and the J gene lost 4 bases, with 10 bases spanning the gap. The germline V gene has CDR1 MNHEY and CDR2 SVGAGI.

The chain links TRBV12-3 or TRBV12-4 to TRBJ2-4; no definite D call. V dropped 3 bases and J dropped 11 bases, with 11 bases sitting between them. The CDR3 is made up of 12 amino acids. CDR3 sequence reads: CASSFSRLLQYF. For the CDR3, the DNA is TGTGCCAGCAGTTTTAGTCGACTTCTTCAGTACTTC.

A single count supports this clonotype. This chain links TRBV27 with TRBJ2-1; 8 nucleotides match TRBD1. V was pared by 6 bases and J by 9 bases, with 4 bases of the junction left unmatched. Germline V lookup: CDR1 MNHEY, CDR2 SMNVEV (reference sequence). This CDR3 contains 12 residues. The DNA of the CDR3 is TGTGCCAGCAGACAGGGGGGAGGTGAGCAGTTCTTC. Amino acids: CASRQGGGEQFF.

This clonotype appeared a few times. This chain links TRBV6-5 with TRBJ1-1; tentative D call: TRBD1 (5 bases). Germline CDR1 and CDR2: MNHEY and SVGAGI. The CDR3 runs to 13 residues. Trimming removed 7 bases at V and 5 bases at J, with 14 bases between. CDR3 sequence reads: CASIPGRRTEAFF. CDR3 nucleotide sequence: TGTGCCAGCATTCCGGGGCGACGGACTGAAGCTTTCTTT.

CDR3 loop: CASSFRICRGFPASQETQYF. The CDR3, as DNA: TGTGCCAGCAGCTTCCGAATCTGCAGGGGCTTCCCAGCCTCCCAAGAGACCCAGTACTTC. The rearrangement links TRBV7-7 to TRBJ2-4, with a weak D call TRBD1 (6 bases). The J call may be wrong; the DNA end is better matched by TRBJ2-5. This CDR3 comprises 20 residues. Germline V gene lookup returns CDR1 SSHAT and CDR2 FNYEAQ (reference sequence).